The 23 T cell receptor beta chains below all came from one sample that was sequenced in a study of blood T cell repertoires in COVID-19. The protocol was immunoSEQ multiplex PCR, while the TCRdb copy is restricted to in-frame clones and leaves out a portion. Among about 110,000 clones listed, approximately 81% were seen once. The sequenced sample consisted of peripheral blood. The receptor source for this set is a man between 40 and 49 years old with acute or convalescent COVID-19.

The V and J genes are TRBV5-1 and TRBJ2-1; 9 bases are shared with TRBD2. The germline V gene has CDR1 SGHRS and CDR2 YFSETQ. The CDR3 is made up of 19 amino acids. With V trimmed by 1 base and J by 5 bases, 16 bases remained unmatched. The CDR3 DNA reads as TGCGCCAGCAGCTTGTCTCCTAGCGGGATAAAAAGGGAAAACAATGAGCAGTTCTTC. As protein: CASSLSPSGIKRENNEQFF.

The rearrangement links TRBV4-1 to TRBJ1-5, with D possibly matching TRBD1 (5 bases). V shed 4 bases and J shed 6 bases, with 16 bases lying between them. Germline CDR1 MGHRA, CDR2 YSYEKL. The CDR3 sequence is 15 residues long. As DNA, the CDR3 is TGCGCCAGCAGCCTCTACGCGGGGGTTGGTCAGCCCCAGCATTTT. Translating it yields CASSLYAGVGQPQHF.

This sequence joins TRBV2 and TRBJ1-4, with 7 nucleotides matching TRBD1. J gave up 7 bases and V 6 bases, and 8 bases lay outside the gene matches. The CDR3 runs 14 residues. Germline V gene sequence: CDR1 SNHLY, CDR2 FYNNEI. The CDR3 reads CASRTGQHGEKLFF. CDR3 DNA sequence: TGTGCCAGCAGGACAGGGCAGCATGGTGAAAAACTGTTTTTT.

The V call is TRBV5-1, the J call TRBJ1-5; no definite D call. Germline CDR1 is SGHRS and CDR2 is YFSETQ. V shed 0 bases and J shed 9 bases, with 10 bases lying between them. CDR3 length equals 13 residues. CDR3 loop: CASSLDSQMPQHF. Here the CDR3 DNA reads TGCGCCAGCAGCTTGGACAGCCAAATGCCCCAGCATTTT.

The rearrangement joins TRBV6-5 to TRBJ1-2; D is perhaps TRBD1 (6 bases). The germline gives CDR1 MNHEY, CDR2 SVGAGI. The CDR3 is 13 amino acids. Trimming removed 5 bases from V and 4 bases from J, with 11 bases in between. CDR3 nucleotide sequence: TGTGCCAGCAGTCCACAGGGTCCCTATGGCTACACCTTC. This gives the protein CASSPQGPYGYTF.

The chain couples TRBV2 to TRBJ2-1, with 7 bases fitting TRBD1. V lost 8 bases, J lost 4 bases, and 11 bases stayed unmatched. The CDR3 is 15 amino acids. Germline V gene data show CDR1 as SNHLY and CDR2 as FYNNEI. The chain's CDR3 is CASRKQGTPYNEQFF. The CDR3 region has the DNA TGTGCCAGCCGAAAACAGGGGACGCCTTACAATGAGCAGTTCTTC.

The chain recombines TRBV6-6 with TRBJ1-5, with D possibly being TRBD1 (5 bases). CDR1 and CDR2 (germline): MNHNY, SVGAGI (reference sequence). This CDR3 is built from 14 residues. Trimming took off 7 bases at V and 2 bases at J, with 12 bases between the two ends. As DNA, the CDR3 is TGTGCCAGCACCCCGGGGGGGGGCAATCAGCCCCAGCATTTT. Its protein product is CASTPGGGNQPQHF.

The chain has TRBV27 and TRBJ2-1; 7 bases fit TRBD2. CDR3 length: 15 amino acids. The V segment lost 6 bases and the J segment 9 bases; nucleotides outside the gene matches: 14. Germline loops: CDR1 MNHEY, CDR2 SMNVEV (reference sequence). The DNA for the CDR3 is TGTGCCAGCAGCAAACCGGGACTACAATCTATTGAGCAGTTCTTC. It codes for CASSKPGLQSIEQFF.

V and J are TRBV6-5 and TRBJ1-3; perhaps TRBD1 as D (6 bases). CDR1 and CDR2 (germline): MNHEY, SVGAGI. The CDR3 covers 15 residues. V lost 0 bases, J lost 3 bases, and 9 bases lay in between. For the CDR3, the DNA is TGTGCCAGCAGTTACTCGAACAGGGATGGAAACACCATATATTTT. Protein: CASSYSNRDGNTIYF.

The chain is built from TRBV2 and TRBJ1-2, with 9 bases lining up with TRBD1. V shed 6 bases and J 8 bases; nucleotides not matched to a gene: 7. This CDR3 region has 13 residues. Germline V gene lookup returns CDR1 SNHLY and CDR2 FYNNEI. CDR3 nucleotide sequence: TGTGCCAGCAGCGGACAGGGGTGGCGGGGCTACACCTTC. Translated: CASSGQGWRGYTF. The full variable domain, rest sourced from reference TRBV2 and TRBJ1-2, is EPEVTQTPSHQVTQMGQEVILRCVPISNHLYFYWYRQILGQKVEFLVSFYNNEISEKSEIFDDQFSVERPDGSNFTLKIRSTKLEDSAMYFCASSGQGWRGYTFGSGTRLTVV.

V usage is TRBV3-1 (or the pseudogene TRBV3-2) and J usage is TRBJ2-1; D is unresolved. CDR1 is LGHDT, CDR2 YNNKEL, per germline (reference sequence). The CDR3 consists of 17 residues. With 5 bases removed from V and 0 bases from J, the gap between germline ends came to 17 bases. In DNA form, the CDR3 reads TGTGCCAGCAGCACAAACCTCCTGGCGGTCTCCTACAATGAGCAGTTCTTC. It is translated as CASSTNLLAVSYNEQFF.

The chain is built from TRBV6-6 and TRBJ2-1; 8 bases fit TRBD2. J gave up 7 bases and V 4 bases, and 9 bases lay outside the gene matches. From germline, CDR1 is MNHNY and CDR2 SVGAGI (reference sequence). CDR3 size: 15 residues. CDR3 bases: TGTGCCAGCAGTTTACGGGAGGGCCCTCAGAATGAGCAGTTCTTC. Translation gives CASSLREGPQNEQFF.

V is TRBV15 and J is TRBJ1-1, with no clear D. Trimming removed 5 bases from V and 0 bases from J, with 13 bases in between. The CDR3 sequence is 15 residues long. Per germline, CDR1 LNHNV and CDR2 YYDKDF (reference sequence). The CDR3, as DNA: TGTGCCACCAGCGAAGGGAGGAATATGAACACTGAAGCTTTCTTT. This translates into CATSEGRNMNTEAFF.

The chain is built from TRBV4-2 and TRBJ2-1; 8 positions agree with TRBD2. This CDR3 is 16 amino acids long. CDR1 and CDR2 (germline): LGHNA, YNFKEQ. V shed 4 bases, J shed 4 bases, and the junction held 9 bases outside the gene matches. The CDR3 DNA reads TGTGCCAGCAGCCGACCGGGGGGGGAGACTTACAATGAGCAGTTCTTC. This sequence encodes CASSRPGGETYNEQFF.

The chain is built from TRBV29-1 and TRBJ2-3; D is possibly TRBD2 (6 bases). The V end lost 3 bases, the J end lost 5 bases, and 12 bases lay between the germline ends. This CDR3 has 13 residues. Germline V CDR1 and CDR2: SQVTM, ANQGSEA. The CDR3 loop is CSVDGLALDTQYF. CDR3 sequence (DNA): TGCAGCGTTGACGGCCTAGCGCTAGATACGCAGTATTTT.

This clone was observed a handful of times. The CDR3 sequence: CASSKGGMEKLFF. DNA of the CDR3: TGTGCCAGCAGCAAAGGGGGCATGGAAAAACTGTTTTTT. The J gene is TRBJ1-4, the V gene TRBV21-1; the listed D gene, TRBD1, was not tested against the DNA. TRBV21-1 represents a pseudogene. The CDR3 is made up of 13 amino acids.

The CDR3 protein is CASSRGVRNTEAFF. Written as DNA, the CDR3 is TGTGCCAGCAGCCGGGGGGTAAGGAACACTGAAGCTTTCTTT. J is TRBJ1-1 and V is TRBV19; a possible D gene is TRBD1 (5 bases). The germline V gene encodes CDR1 LNHDA and CDR2 SQIVND (reference sequence). Trimming pared 9 bases from V and 1 base from J, leaving 15 bases between. The CDR3 extends over 14 amino acids.

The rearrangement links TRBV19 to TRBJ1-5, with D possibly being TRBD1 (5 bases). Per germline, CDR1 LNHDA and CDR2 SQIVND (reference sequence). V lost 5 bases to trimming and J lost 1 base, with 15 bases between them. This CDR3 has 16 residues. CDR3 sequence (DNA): TGTGCCAGTAGTTCGACCTCCCGGGGGAGCAATCAGCCCCAGCATTTT. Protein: CASSSTSRGSNQPQHF.

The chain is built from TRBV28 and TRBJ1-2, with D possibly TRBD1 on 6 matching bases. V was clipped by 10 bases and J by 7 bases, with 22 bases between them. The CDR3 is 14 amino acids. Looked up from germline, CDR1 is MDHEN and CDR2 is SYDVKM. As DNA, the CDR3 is TGTGCCACCTCCAGGGGTTGGAGGACCAGTGGCTACACCTTC. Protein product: CATSRGWRTSGYTF.

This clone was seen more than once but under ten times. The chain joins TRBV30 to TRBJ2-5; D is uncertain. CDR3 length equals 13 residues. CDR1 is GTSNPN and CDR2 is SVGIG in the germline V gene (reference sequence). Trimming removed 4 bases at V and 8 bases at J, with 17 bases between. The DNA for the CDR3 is TGTGCCTGGAACGCGGCGAGCAGAGCCACCCAGTACTTC. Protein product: CAWNAASRATQYF.

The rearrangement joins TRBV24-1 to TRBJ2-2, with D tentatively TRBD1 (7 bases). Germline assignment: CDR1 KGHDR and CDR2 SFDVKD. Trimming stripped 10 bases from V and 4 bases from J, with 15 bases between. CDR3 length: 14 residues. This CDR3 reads CATASQGGTGELFF. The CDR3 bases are TGTGCCACGGCGAGCCAGGGGGGCACCGGGGAGCTGTTTTTT.

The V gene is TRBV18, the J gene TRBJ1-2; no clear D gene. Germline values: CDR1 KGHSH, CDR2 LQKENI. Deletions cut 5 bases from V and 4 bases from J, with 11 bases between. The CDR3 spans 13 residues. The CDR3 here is CASSEGAIYGYTF. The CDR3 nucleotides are TGTGCCAGCTCAGAGGGAGCGATCTATGGCTACACCTTC. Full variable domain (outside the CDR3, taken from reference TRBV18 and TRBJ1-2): NAGVMQNPRHLVRRRGQEARLRCSPMKGHSHVYWYRQLPEEGLKFMVYLQKENIIDESGMPKERFSAEFPKEGPSILRIQQVVRGDSAAYFCASSEGAIYGYTFGSGTRLTVV.

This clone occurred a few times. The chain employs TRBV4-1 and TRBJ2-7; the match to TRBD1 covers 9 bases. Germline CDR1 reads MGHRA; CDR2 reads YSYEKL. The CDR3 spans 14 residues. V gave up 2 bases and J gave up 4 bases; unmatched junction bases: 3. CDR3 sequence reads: CASSQPGQGYEQYF. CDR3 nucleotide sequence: TGCGCCAGCAGCCAACCGGGACAGGGATACGAGCAGTACTTC.